This T cell receptor (beta chain) is drawn from a study of regulatory T cells in long-lasting Graves disease. Whole-study context: Antithyroid drug use was under 3 months in newly diagnosed Graves' patients.

Relying on iRepertoire HTBI primers and Arm-PCR of CDR3 regions, the team built TCR beta libraries. In the original workflow: Sample data revealed roughly 62 TRBV and more than 13 TRBJ segments. TCRdb used MiXCR to reprocess the multiplex PCR reads, holding one entry per CDR3 protein. The V and J calls were not made by the authors but by TCRdb's processing. The profile shows about 620,000 distinct CDR3 sequences, roughly 15% of them singletons. Time point reported: newly diagnosed GD, antithyroid drugs for less than 3 months. TCR sequences were obtained from RNA taken from PBMCs. V was pared by 6 bases and J by 4 bases, with 7 bases of the junction left unmatched. Germline lookup yields CDR1 LNHDA and CDR2 SQIVND (reference sequence). The CDR3 has 15 amino acids. This clonotype is a singleton in its sample. These data are also associated with another study on T cells in Graves' hyperthyroidism and ophthalmopathy. This second report adds: In the first-round RT-PCR of the TCR CDR3, the HTBI primer set was used.

The chain has TRBV19 and TRBJ2-2; TRBD1 aligns across 8 bases. This sequence originates from a woman aged 30 to 39 with Graves disease. This material consisted of peripheral blood mononuclear cells (PBMCs), taken at new diagnosis, from a patient treated with antithyroid drugs. The CDR3 loop is CASRKGTGPTGELFF. In nucleotides, the CDR3 is TGTGCCAGTAGGAAAGGGACAGGTCCCACCGGGGAGCTGTTTTTT.